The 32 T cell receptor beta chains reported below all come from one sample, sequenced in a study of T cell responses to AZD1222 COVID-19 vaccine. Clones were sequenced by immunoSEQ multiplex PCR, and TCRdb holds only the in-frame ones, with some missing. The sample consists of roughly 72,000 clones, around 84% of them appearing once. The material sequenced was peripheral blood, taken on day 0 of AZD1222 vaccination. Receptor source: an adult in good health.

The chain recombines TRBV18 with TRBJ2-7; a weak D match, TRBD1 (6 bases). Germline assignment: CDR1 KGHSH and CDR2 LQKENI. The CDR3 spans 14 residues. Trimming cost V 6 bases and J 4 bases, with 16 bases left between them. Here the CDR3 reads CASSPRTDRYEQYF. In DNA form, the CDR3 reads TGTGCCAGCTCGCCTAGGACAGACCGTTACGAGCAGTACTTC.

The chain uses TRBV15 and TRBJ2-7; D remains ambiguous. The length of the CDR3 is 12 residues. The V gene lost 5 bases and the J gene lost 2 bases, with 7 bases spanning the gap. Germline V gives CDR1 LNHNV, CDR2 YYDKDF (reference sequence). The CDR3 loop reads CATSGQTYEQYF. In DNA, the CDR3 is TGTGCCACCAGCGGGCAGACCTACGAGCAGTACTTC. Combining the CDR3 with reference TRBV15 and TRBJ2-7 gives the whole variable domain DAMVIQNPRYQVTQFGKPVTLSCSQTLNHNVMYWYQQKSSQAPKLLFHYYDKDFNNEADTPDNFQSRRPNTSFCFLDIRSPGLGDTAMYLCATSGQTYEQYFGPGTRLTVT.

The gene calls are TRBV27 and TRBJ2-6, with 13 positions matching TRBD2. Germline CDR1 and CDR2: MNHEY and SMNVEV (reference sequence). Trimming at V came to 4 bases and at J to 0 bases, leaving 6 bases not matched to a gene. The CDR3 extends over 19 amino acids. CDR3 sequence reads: CASSSLGLAGVSGANVLTF. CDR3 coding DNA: TGTGCCAGCAGTTCTCTTGGACTAGCGGGAGTCTCTGGGGCCAACGTCCTGACTTTC. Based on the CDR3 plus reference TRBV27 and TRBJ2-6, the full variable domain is EAQVTQNPRYLITVTGKKLTVTCSQNMNHEYMSWYRQDPGLGLRQIYYSMNVEVTDKGDVPEGYKVSRKEKRNFPLILESPSPNQTSLYFCASSSLGLAGVSGANVLTFGAGSRLTVL.

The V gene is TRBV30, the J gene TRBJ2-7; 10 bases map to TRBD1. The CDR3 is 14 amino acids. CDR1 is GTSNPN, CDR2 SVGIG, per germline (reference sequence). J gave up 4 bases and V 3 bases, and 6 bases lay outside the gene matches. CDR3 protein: CAWSTGTGVYEQYF. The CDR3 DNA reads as TGTGCCTGGAGCACCGGGACAGGGGTATACGAGCAGTACTTC.

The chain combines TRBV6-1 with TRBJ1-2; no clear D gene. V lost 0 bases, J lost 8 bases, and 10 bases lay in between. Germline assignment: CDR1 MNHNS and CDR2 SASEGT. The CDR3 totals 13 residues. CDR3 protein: CASSEARTGGYTF. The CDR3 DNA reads TGTGCCAGCAGTGAAGCCCGGACGGGGGGCTACACCTTC.

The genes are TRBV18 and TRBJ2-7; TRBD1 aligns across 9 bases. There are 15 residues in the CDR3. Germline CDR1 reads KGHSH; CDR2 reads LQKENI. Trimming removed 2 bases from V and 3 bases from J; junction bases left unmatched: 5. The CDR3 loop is CASSPSGTGIYEQYF. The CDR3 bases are TGTGCCAGCTCACCATCCGGGACAGGGATCTACGAGCAGTACTTC.

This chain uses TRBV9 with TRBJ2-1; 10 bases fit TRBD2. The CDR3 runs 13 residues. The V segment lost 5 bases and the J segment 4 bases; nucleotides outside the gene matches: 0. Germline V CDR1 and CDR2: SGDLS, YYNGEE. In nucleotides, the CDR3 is TGTGCCAGCAGTAGCGGGGGGTACAATGAGCAGTTCTTC. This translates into CASSSGGYNEQFF. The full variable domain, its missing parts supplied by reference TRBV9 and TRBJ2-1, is DSGVTQTPKHLITATGQRVTLRCSPRSGDLSVYWYQQSLDQGLQFLIQYYNGEERAKGNILERFSAQQFPDLHSELNLSSLELGDSALYFCASSSGGYNEQFFGPGTRLTVL.

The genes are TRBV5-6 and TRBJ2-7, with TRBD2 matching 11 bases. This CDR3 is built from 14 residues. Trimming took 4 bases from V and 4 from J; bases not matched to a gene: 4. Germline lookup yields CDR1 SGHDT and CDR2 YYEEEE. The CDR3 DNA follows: TGTGCCAGCAGCGAGACTAGCGGGGTGTACGAGCAGTACTTC. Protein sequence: CASSETSGVYEQYF.

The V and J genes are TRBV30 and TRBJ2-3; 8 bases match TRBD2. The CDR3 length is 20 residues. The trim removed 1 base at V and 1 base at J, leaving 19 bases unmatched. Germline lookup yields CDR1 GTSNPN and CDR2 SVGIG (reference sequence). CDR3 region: CAWSAGVWSGSFTGTDTQYF. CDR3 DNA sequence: TGTGCCTGGAGTGCCGGCGTGTGGAGCGGGAGTTTTACTGGCACAGATACGCAGTATTTT.

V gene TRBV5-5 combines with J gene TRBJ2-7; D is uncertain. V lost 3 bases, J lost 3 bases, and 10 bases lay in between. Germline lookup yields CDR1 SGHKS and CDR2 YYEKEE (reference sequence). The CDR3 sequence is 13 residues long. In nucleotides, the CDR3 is TGTGCCAGCAGCTCTCCCCGGATCTACGAGCAGTACTTC. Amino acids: CASSSPRIYEQYF.

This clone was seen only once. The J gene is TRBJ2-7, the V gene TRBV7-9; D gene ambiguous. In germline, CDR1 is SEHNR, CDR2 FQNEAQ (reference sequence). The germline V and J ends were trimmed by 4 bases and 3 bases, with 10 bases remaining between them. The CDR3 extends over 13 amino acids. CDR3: CASSSRTNYEQYF. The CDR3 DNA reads TGTGCCAGCAGCTCCCGAACTAACTACGAGCAGTACTTC.

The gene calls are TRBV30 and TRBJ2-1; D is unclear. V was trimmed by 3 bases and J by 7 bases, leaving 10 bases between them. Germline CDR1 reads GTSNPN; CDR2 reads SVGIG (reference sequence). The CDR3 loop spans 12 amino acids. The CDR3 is CAWRSRRNEQFF. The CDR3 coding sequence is TGTGCCTGGAGGTCCCGGCGGAATGAGCAGTTCTTC.

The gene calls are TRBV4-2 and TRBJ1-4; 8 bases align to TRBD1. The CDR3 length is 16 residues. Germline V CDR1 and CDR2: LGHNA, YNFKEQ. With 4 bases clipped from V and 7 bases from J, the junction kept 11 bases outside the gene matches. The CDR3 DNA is TGTGCCAGCAGCCTAGAGTTCGCAGGGGGCGGTGAAAAACTGTTTTTT. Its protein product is CASSLEFAGGGEKLFF.

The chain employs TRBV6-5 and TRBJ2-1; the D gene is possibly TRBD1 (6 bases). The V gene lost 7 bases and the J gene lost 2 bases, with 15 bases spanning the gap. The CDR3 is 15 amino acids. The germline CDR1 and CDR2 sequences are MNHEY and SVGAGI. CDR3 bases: TGTGCCAGCAACCCTGCACAGGGCCCCTACAATGAGCAGTTCTTC. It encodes CASNPAQGPYNEQFF.

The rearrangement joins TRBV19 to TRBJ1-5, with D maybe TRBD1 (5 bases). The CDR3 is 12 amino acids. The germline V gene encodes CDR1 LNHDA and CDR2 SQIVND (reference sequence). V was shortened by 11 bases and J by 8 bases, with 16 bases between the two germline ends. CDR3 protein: CAQGRVGKPQHF. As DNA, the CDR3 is TGTGCCCAAGGCAGGGTCGGGAAGCCCCAGCATTTT.

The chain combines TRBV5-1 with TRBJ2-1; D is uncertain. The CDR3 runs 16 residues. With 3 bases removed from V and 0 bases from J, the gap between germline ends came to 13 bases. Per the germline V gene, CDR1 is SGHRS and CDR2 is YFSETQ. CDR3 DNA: TGCGCCAGCAGCTGGAACCCATTGAGCTCCTACAATGAGCAGTTCTTC. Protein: CASSWNPLSSYNEQFF. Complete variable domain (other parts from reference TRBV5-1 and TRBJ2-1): KAGVTQTPRYLIKTRGQQVTLSCSPISGHRSVSWYQQTPGQGLQFLFEYFSETQRNKGNFPGRFSGRQFSNSRSEMNVSTLELGDSALYLCASSWNPLSSYNEQFFGPGTRLTVL.

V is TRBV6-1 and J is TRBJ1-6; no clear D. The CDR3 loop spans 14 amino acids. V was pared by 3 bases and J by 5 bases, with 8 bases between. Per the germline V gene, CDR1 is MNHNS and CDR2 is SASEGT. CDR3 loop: CASSDRLNNSPLHF. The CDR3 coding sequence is TGTGCCAGCAGTGATAGGTTAAATAATTCACCCCTCCACTTT.

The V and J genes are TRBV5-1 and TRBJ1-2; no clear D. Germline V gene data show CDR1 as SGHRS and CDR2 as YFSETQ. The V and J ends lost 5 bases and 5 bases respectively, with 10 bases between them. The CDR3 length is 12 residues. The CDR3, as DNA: TGCGCCAGCAGTCGTGACGGGTATGGCTACACCTTC. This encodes CASSRDGYGYTF.

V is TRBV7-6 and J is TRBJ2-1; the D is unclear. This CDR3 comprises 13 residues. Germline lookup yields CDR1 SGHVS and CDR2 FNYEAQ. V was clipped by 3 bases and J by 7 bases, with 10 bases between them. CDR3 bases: TGTGCCAGCAGCTTTATCTGGGCTAATGAGCAGTTCTTC. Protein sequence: CASSFIWANEQFF.

The CDR3 loop is CASSDPYGYTF. The CDR3 DNA follows: TGTGCCAGCAGTGATCCATATGGCTACACCTTC. This chain links TRBV25-1 with TRBJ1-2; no definite D call. This CDR3 has 11 amino acids. The V and J ends lost 3 bases and 5 bases respectively, with 4 bases between them. Germline-derived CDR1 and CDR2 are MGHDK and SYGVNS.

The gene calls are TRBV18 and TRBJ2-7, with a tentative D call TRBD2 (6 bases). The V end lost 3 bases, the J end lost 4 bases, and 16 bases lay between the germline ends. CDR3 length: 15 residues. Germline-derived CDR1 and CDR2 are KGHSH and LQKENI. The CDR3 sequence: CASSPISGGSYEQYF. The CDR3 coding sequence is TGTGCCAGCTCACCCATCTCCGGGGGTTCGTACGAGCAGTACTTC.

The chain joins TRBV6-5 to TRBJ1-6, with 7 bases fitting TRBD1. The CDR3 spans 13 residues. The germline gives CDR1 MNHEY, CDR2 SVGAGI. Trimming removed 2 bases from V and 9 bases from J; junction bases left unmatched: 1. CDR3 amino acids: CASSYDRASPLHF. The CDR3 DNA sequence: TGTGCCAGCAGTTACGACAGGGCTTCACCCCTCCACTTT.

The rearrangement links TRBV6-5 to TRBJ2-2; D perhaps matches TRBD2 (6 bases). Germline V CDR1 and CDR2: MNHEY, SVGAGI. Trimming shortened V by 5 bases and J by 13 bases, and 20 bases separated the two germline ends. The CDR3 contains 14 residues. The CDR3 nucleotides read TGTGCCAGCAGTCTCGTACGGGAGCAGAAGGTGCTGTTTTTT. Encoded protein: CASSLVREQKVLFF.

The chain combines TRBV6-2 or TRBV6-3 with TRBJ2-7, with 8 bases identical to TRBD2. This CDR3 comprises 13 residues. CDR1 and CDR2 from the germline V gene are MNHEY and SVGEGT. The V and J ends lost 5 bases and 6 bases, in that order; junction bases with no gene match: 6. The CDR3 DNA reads TGTGCCAGCAGTCCCAGCGGGAGTCGCGAGCAGTACTTC. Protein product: CASSPSGSREQYF.

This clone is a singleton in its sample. The CDR3 nucleotides read TGTGCCACCAGGTTTCAGGGCACTGAAGCTTTCTTT. Protein product: CATRFQGTEAFF. V and J are TRBV10-3 and TRBJ1-1, with D tentatively TRBD1 (5 bases). CDR1 and CDR2 (germline): ENHRY, SYGVKD. V gave up 10 bases and J gave up 4 bases, with 13 bases separating them. The CDR3 is made up of 12 amino acids.

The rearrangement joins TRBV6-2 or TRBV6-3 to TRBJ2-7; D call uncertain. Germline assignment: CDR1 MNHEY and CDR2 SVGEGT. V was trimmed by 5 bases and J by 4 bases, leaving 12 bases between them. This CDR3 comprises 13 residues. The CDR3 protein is CASSPSPGYEQYF. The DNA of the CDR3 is TGTGCCAGCAGTCCCTCCCCCGGATACGAGCAGTACTTC.

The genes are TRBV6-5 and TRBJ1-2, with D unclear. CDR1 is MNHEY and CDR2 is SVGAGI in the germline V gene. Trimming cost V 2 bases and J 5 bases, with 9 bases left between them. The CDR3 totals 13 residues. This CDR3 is CASSYAGDYGYTF. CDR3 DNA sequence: TGTGCCAGCAGTTACGCCGGGGATTATGGCTACACCTTC.

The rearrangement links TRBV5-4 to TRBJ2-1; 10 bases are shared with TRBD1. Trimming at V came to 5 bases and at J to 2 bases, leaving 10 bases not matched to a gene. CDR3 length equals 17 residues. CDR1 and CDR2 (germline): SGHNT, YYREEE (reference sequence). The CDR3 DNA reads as TGTGCCAGCAGTCCGGGACAGGGGCGCCAGACCTACAATGAGCAGTTCTTC. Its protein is CASSPGQGRQTYNEQFF.

CDR3: CASSEASAPRTEAFF. CDR3 sequence (DNA): TGTGCCAGCAGTGAAGCTTCAGCCCCTAGGACTGAAGCTTTCTTT. The V and J genes are TRBV6-1 and TRBJ1-1; D gene uncertain. CDR3 length: 15 amino acids. The germline gives CDR1 MNHNS, CDR2 SASEGT. V lost 0 bases and J lost 5, with 13 bases in between.

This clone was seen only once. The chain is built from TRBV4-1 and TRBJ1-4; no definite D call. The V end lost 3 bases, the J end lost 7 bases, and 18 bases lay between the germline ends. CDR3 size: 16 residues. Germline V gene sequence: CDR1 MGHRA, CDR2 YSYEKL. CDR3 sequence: CASSHTHSAPVEKLFF. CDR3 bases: TGCGCCAGCAGCCACACACACAGTGCCCCGGTTGAAAAACTGTTTTTT.

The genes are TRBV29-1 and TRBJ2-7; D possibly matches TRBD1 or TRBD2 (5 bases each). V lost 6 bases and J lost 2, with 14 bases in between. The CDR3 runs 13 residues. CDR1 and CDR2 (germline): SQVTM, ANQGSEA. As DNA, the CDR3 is TGCAGCGTAAGCAGGGACCCCCCCTACGAGCAGTACTTC. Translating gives CSVSRDPPYEQYF.

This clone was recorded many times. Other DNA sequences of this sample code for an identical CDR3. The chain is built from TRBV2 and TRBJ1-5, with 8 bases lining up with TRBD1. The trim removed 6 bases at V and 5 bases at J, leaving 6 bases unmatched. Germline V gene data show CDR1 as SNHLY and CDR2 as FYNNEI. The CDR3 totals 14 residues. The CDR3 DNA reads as TGTGCCAGCAGCCCCGGACAGGGCTATCAGCCCCAGCATTTT. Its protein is CASSPGQGYQPQHF.